This T cell receptor beta chain derives from a study of OX40 agonist ivuxolimab in advanced cancers. Regarding the complete study: Ivuxolimab, which targeted the costimulatory receptor OX40 (CD134), was an agonistic, fully human IgG2 monoclonal antibody. Intravenous ivuxolimab was administered to patients every 2 weeks at six dose levels: 0.01, 0.1, 0.3, 1.5, 3 and 10 mg/kg. Among the approximately 54 dose-escalation patients, around 19 had hepatocellular carcinoma, 15 or so melanoma, 9 renal cell carcinoma and 9 head and neck cancer. In the dose-escalation cohort, about four fifths of patients were male, and the mean age was around 65 years with a range of roughly 20 to 85. Patients were allowed to have had prior anti-PD-1, anti-PD-L1 or anti-CTLA-4 therapy, and approximately 40% of the dose-escalation patients had previously received checkpoint inhibitors. Partial responses occurred in three dose-escalation patients, of whom one had hepatocellular carcinoma and two had cutaneous melanoma. Peripheral TCRbeta sequencing was intended to test whether TCR sequence diversity was altered and clonal T-cell expansion was caused by ivuxolimab. The monotherapy dose-escalation portion (N of about 52 patients) of the phase I ivuxolimab trial is reported in the paper. Beyond this particular receptor, the publication reports: At doses of 0.1 to 3.0 mg/kg, clonal expansion of both CD4+ and CD8+ T cells in blood was seen between baseline and week 6. In the 0.1-3.0 mg/kg groups, partial responders were among the patients with the lowest normalized peripheral clonal expansion, particularly in CD8+ T cells. Low levels of normalized T-cell clonal expansion were also seen in some nonresponding patients. After ivuxolimab, more expanded clones were found on average in CD8+ T cells than in CD4+ T cells. The antigen specificity of the clonally expanded peripheral T cells was not determined.

Genomic DNA was extracted from sorted cells for sequencing of the TCRbeta CDR3 region. The immunoSEQ Assay was used for sequencing of TCRbeta CDR3 regions. TCRdb took this table from immuneACCESS and kept in-frame rearrangements with V and J called. Such tables lack part of the clones; where checked against another copy, unresolved V genes explain under half of the gap, and the rest is unexplained. The sample has about 74,000 clones on record, around nine tenths of them singletons. The ten largest clones represent less than 6% of the sample. Patients with autoimmune disease history or receiving systemic immunosuppression were excluded from the trial. Peripheral blood for TCR sequencing was drawn from every dose cohort at baseline, at cycle 4 day 1 and at cycle 7 day 1. The samples were taken from a phase I, first-in-human, multicenter, open-label dose-escalation trial of ivuxolimab. Adults with locally advanced or metastatic head and neck squamous cell, hepatocellular, melanoma or renal cell carcinoma were enrolled in the trial. CD4+ and CD8+ T cells were sorted separately from peripheral blood before TCR sequencing.

Points on this clone: Its antigen remains undetermined. No per-base quality is available; no much larger clone lies one base away.

This sequence was found in an adult with an advanced solid tumor such as melanoma, head and neck, liver or kidney cancer. The sample here was CD4+ or CD8+ T cells sorted from blood, taken in a trial of the OX40 agonist ivuxolimab.

The CDR3 loop reads CAWDATAGTEAFF. The nucleotide sequence reads TGTGCCTGGGACGCAACGGCAGGGACTGAAGCTTTCTTT. This chain is built from TRBV30 and TRBJ1-1; matching of 5 bases hints at TRBD1 as the D gene. According to the germline V gene (reference sequence), CDR1 reads GTSNPN and CDR2 reads SVGIG. Trimming at the junction amounts to 5 bases on V and 5 bases on J, and the germline ends lie 15 bases apart. The CDR3 sequence holds 13 residues, the cysteine and phenylalanine included. Left in the record is the CDR3 DNA by itself, 39 bases read in frame from the first base.